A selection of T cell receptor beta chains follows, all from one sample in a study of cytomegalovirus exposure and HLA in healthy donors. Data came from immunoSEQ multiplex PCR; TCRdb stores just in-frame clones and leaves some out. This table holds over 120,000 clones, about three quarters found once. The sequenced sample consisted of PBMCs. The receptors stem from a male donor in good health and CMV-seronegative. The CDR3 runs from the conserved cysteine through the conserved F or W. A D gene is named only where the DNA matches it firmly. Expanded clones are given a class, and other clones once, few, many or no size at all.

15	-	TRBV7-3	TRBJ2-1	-	CASSLALGGKNEQFF	TGTGCCAGCAGCTTAGCGCTCGGAGGGAAGAATGAGCAGTTCTTC
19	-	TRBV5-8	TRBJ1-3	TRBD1	CASSLAVRDRGLPGNTIYF	TGTGCCAGCAGCTTGGCCGTGCGGGACAGGGGATTACCTGGAAACACCATATATTTT
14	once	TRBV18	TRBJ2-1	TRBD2	CASSQRGAYNEQFF	TGTGCCAGCTCACAGCGGGGGGCCTACAATGAGCAGTTCTTC
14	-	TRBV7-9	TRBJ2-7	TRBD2	CASSRSGEGYEQYF	TGTGCCAGCAGTCGCAGTGGGGAGGGCTACGAGCAGTACTTC
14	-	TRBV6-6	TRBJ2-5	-	CASSYSARGETQYF	TGTGCCAGCAGTTACTCTGCACGAGGGGAGACCCAGTACTTC
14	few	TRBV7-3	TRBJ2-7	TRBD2	CASSSASGRWEQYF	TGTGCCAGCAGCTCCGCTAGCGGGAGATGGGAGCAGTACTTC
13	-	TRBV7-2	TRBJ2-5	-	CASSVRVQETQYF	TGTGCCAGCAGCGTCAGGGTTCAAGAGACCCAGTACTTC
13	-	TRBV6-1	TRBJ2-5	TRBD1	CASRRTGMETQYF	TGTGCCAGCAGACGGACAGGGATGGAGACCCAGTACTTC
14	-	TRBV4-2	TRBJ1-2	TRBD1	CASSPQGGAYGYTF	TGTGCCAGCAGCCCCCAGGGGGGAGCCTATGGCTACACCTTC
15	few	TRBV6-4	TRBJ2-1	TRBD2	CASSAGGSSYNEQFF	TGTGCCAGCAGTGCGGGCGGGAGCTCCTACAATGAGCAGTTCTTC
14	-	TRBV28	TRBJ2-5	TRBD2	CASSGLAVRETQYF	TGTGCCAGCAGTGGACTAGCGGTACGAGAGACCCAGTACTTC
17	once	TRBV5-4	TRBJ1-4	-	CASSFYSGSRAKEKLFF	TGTGCCAGCAGCTTTTATTCCGGGTCCCGTGCTAAGGAAAAACTGTTTTTT
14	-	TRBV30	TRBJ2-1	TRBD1	CAWSLGQGANEQFF	TGTGCCTGGAGTTTGGGACAGGGGGCGAATGAGCAGTTCTTC
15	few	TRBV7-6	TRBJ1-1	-	CASSQLEGRNTEAFF	TGTGCCAGCAGCCAGCTCGAAGGGAGGAACACTGAAGCTTTCTTT
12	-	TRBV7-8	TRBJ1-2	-	CASSLLQYGYTF	TGTGCCAGCAGCTTATTGCAGTATGGCTACACCTTC
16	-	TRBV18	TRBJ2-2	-	CASSPPGVGANGELFF	TGTGCCAGCTCACCACCGGGTGTGGGGGCGAACGGGGAGCTGTTTTTT
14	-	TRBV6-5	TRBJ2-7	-	CASSLQGEVDEQYF	TGTGCCAGCAGCCTCCAAGGGGAAGTGGACGAGCAGTACTTC
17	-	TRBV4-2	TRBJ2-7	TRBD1	CASSHSPGQGASNEQYF	TGTGCCAGCAGCCATTCCCCGGGACAGGGGGCATCAAACGAGCAGTACTTC
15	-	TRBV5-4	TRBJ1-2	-	CASSFSGTTNYGYTF	TGTGCCAGCAGCTTTTCCGGGACAACCAACTATGGCTACACCTTC
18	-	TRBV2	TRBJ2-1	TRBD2	CAIIRTGLAGPSYNEQFF	TGTGCCATCATAAGGACGGGGCTAGCGGGGCCCTCCTACAATGAGCAGTTCTTC
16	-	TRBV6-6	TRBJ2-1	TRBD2	CASTPDLAGRNNEQFF	TGTGCCAGCACACCGGACCTAGCGGGAAGGAACAATGAGCAGTTCTTC
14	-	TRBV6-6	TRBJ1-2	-	CASTHGGDLYGYTF	TGTGCCAGCACTCACGGAGGGGACCTCTATGGCTACACCTTC
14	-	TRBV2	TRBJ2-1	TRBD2	CASRGGGTGREQFF	TGTGCCAGCAGAGGCGGGGGGACGGGGCGTGAGCAGTTCTTC
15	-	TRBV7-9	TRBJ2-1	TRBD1	CSSSFLRTGVDEQFF	TGTTCCAGCAGTTTCCTAAGGACAGGGGTTGATGAGCAGTTCTTC
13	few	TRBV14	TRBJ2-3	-	CASTGTITDTQYF	TGTGCCAGCACCGGGACAATCACAGATACGCAGTATTTT
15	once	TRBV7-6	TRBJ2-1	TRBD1	CASSFPGTDRNEQFF	TGTGCCAGCAGCTTCCCGGGGACAGATCGCAATGAGCAGTTCTTC
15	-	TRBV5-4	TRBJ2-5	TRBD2	CASSLGLAGKETQYF	TGTGCCAGCAGCTTGGGCCTAGCGGGGAAAGAGACCCAGTACTTC
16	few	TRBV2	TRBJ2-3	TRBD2	CASRATTSFSTDTQYF	TGTGCCAGCAGGGCCACGACTAGCTTCAGCACAGATACGCAGTATTTT
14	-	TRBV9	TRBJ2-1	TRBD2	CASSVGTIYNEQFF	TGTGCCAGCAGCGTTGGGACTATCTACAATGAGCAGTTCTTC
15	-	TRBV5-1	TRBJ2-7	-	CASSSQGIGSYEQYF	TGCGCCAGCAGCTCTCAGGGGATAGGGTCCTACGAGCAGTACTTC
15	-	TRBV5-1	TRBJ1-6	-	CASSTSGEGYSPLHF	TGCGCCAGCAGCACCTCAGGGGAAGGTTACTCACCCCTCCACTTT
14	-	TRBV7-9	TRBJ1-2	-	CSSSDSLANYGYTF	TGTTCCAGCAGCGATAGTCTAGCTAACTATGGCTACACCTTC
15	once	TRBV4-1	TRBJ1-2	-	CASSQEIGASYGYTF	TGCGCCAGCAGCCAAGAAATAGGGGCCAGCTATGGCTACACCTTC
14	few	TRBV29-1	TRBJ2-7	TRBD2	CSVERGLAGGEQYF	TGCAGCGTTGAAAGGGGACTAGCGGGAGGCGAGCAGTACTTC
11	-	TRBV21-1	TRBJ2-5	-	CASSPLATQYF	TGTGCCAGCAGCCCTTTGGCGACCCAGTACTTC
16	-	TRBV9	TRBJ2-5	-	CASSLFSQGFSETQYF	TGTGCCAGCAGTCTCTTCTCGCAGGGGTTCAGCGAGACCCAGTACTTC
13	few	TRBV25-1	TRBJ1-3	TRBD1	CASRGTGRNTIYF	TGTGCCAGCAGGGGGACAGGGCGAAACACCATATATTTT
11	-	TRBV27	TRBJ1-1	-	CASSLLGEAFF	TGTGCCAGCAGTTTGCTAGGTGAAGCTTTCTTT
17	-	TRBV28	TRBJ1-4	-	CASSFSGRGRTNEKLFF	TGTGCCAGCAGTTTCAGCGGTCGCGGACGTACTAATGAAAAACTGTTTTTT
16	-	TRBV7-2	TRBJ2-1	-	CASSLRLGPSYNEQFF	TGTGCCAGCAGCCTCCGACTAGGGCCCTCCTACAATGAGCAGTTCTTC
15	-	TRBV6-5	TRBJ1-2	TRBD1	CASRALGQGVDGYTF	TGTGCCAGCAGAGCTCTGGGACAGGGGGTGGATGGCTACACCTTC
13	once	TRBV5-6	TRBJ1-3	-	CASSSGFGNTIYF	TGTGCCAGCAGCTCGGGATTTGGAAACACCATATATTTT
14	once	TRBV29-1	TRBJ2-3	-	CSVRRGTPTDTQYF	TGCAGCGTTAGACGGGGAACCCCCACAGATACGCAGTATTTT
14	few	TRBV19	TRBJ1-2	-	CASSMKRGNYGYTF	TGTGCCAGTAGTATGAAGAGGGGGAACTATGGCTACACCTTC
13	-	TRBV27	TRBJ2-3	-	CASSFREGDTQYF	TGTGCCAGCAGTTTCAGGGAAGGAGATACGCAGTATTTT
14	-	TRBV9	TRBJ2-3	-	CASGREGATDTQYF	TGTGCCTCCGGCCGGGAGGGGGCGACAGATACGCAGTATTTT
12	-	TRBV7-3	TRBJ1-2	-	CASSAPGVGYTF	TGTGCCAGCAGCGCACCAGGGGTTGGCTACACCTTC
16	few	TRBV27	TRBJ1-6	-	CASSLTGGSYNSPLHF	TGTGCCAGCAGTCTAACAGGTGGCTCCTATAATTCACCCCTCCACTTT
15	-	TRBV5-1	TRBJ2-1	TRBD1	CASSSTGGNYNEQFF	TGCGCCAGCAGCTCGACAGGGGGGAACTACAATGAGCAGTTCTTC
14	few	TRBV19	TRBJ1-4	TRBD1	CASALGTGIEKLFF	TGTGCCAGTGCCCTCGGGACAGGGATTGAAAAACTGTTTTTT